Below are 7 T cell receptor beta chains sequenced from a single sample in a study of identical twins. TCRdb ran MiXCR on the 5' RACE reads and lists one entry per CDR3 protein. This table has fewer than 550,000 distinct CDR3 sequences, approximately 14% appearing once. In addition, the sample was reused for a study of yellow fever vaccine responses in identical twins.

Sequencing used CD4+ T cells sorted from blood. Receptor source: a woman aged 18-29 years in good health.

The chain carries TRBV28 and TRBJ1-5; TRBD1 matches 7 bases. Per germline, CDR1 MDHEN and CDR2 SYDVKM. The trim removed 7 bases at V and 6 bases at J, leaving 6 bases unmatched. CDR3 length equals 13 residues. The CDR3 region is CASTIQGFQPQHF. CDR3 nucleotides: TGTGCCAGCACTATACAGGGGTTTCAGCCCCAGCATTTT.

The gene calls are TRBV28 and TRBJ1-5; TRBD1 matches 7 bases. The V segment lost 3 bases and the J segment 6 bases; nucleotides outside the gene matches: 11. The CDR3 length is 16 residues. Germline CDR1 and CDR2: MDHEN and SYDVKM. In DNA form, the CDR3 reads TGTGCCAGCAGTTTCGGCCGCGGGACAGCTGGTCAGCCCCAGCATTTT. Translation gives CASSFGRGTAGQPQHF.

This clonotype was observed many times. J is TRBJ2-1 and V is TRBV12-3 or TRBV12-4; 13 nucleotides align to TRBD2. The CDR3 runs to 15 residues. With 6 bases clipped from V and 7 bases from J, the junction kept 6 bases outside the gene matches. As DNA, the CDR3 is TGTGCCAGCAGGCTCGGACTAGCGGGAGAGAATGAGCAGTTCTTC. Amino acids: CASRLGLAGENEQFF.

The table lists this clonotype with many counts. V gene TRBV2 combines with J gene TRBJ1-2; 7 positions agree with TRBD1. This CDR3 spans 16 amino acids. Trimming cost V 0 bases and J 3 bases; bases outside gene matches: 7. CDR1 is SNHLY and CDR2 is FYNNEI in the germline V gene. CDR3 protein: CASSEAGTGVYYGYTF. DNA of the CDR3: TGTGCCAGCAGTGAAGCGGGAACAGGGGTTTACTATGGCTACACCTTC.

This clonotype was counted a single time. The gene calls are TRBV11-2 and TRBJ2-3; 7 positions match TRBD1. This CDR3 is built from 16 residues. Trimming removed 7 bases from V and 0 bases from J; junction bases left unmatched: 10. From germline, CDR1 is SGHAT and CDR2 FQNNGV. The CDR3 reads CASTPGDSRSTDTQYF. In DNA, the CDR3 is TGTGCCAGCACCCCCGGGGACAGCCGAAGCACAGATACGCAGTATTTT.

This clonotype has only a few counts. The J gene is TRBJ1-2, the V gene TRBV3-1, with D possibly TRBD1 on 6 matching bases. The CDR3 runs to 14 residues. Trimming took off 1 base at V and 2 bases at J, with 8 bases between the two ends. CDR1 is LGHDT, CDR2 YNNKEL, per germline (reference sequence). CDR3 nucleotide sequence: TGTGCCAGCAGCCAAGGAGGGGGGAACTATGGCTACACCTTC. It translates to CASSQGGGNYGYTF.

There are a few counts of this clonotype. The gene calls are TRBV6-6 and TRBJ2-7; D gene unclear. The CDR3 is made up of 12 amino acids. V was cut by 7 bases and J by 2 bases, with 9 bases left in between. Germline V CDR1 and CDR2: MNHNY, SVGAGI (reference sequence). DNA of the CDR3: TGTGCCAGCACGGCAGGCGCCTACGAGCAGTACTTC. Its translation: CASTAGAYEQYF.